This TCR beta chain originates from a study of T cells of healthy individuals. The J segment lost 6 bases and the V segment lost 5 bases, leaving 12 bases of the junction unmatched. CDR3 length: 15 amino acids. Germline CDR1 is MNHEY and CDR2 is SMNVEV (reference sequence). MiXCR was run by TCRdb on the 5' RACE reads, yielding one entry per CDR3 protein. The sample lists tens of thousands of distinct CDR3 sequences; roughly 14% were seen once. The chain is built from TRBV27 and TRBJ1-1; 7 bases are shared with TRBD1. This clonotype was sampled from a human donor in good health. CDR3 residues: CASSPIDRERAEAFF. The CDR3 nucleotides read TGTGCCAGCAGTCCCATCGACAGGGAAAGGGCTGAAGCTTTCTTT.